This T cell receptor (beta chain) was captured by sequencing in a study of cytomegalovirus exposure and HLA in healthy donors. Regarding this clone: Its antigen is currently unknown.

V lost 3 bases and J lost 8, with 8 bases in between. The CDR3 contains 11 residues. The germline CDR1 and CDR2 sequences are DFQATT and SNEGSKA (reference sequence). General study results and limits: According to reports, the classifier identified cytomegalovirus status with high specificity and sensitivity. Researchers catalogued some 160 TCR beta chains as cytomegalovirus-associated. Among the most significant clusters, several appeared linked to common viral pathogens in a later analysis. Researchers left out some V segments, among them TRBV6-2 and TRBV6-3, as indistinguishable.

With 60 Vbeta and 13 Jbeta primers, the PCR was carried out. TCRdb's copy holds only in-frame clones and misses some; the assay was immunoSEQ multiplex PCR. This table holds some 100,000 clones, 80% to 90% found once. This TCR was recovered from a woman aged 18-29 years in good health and CMV-seronegative. This chain uses TRBV20-1 with TRBJ1-3, with D uncertain. Sequenced sample: PBMCs. For the CDR3, the DNA is TGCAGTGCTAGTGAGGTAGACACCATATATTTT. This translates into CSASEVDTIYF.